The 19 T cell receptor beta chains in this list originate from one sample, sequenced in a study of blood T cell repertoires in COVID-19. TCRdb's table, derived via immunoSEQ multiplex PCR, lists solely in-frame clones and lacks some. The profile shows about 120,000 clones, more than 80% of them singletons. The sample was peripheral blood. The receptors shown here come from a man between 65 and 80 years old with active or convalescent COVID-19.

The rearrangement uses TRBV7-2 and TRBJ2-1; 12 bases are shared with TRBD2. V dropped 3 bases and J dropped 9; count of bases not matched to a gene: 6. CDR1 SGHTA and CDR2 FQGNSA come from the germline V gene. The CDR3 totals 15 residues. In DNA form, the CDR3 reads TGTGCCAGCAGCTTGCTAGCGGGAGGGGGTGGTGAGCAGTTCTTC. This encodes CASSLLAGGGGEQFF. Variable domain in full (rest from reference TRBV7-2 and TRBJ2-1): GAGVSQSPSNKVTEKGKDVELRCDPISGHTALYWYRQSLGQGLEFLIYFQGNSAPDKSGLPSDRFSAERTGGSVSTLTIQRTQQEDSAVYLCASSLLAGGGGEQFFGPGTRLTVL.

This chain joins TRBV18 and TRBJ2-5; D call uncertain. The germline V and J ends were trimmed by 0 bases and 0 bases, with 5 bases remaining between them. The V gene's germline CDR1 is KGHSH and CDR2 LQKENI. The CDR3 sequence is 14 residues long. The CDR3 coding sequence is TGTGCCAGCTCACCACCGCAGAACCAAGAGACCCAGTACTTC. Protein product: CASSPPQNQETQYF.

The CDR3 protein is CASSPGAPTSEKLFF. Written as DNA, the CDR3 is TGTGCCAGCTCACCGGGGGCTCCAACCTCCGAAAAACTGTTTTTT. This chain connects TRBV18 to TRBJ1-4; D possibly corresponds to TRBD1 (6 bases). CDR3 length: 15 amino acids. The V end lost 3 bases, the J end lost 8 bases, and 16 bases lay between the germline ends. The germline CDR1 and CDR2 sequences are KGHSH and LQKENI. The variable domain in full, completed from reference TRBV18 and TRBJ1-4, reads NAGVMQNPRHLVRRRGQEARLRCSPMKGHSHVYWYRQLPEEGLKFMVYLQKENIIDESGMPKERFSAEFPKEGPSILRIQQVVRGDSAAYFCASSPGAPTSEKLFFGSGTQLSVL.

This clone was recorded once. The CDR3 coding sequence is TGTGCCAGCAGCCCCGGGGCTAGCGACTACAATGAGCAGTTCTTC. It yields the protein CASSPGASDYNEQFF. The rearrangement joins TRBV3-1 (or the pseudogene TRBV3-2) to TRBJ2-1, with a possible D match to TRBD2 (6 bases). Germline V gene sequence: CDR1 LGHDT, CDR2 YNNKEL (reference sequence). Trimming took 4 bases from V and 3 from J, leaving 13 bases between them. This CDR3 is 15 amino acids long.

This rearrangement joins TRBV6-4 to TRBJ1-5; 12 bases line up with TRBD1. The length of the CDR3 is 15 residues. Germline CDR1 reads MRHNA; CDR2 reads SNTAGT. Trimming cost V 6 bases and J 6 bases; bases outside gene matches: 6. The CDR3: CASSNGTGGGQPQHF. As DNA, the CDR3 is TGTGCCAGCAGCAACGGGACAGGGGGCGGTCAGCCCCAGCATTTT.

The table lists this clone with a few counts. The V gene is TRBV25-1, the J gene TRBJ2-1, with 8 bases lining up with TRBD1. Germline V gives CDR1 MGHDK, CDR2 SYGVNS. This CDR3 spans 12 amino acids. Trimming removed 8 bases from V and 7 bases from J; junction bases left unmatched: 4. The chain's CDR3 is CASGTGYNEQFF. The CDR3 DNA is TGTGCCAGCGGGACAGGTTATAATGAGCAGTTCTTC.

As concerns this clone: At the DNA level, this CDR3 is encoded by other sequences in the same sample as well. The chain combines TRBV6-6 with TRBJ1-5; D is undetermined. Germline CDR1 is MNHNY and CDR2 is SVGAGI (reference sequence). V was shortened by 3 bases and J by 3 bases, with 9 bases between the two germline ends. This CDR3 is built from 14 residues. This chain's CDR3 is CASSYAEDNQPQHF. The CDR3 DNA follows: TGTGCCAGCAGTTATGCGGAAGACAATCAGCCCCAGCATTTT.

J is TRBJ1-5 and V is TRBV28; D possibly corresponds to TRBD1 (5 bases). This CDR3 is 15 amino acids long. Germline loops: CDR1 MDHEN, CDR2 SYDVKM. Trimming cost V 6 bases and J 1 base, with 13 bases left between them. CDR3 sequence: CASSLQGKSNQPQHF. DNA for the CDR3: TGTGCCAGCAGCCTCCAGGGTAAGAGCAATCAGCCCCAGCATTTT.

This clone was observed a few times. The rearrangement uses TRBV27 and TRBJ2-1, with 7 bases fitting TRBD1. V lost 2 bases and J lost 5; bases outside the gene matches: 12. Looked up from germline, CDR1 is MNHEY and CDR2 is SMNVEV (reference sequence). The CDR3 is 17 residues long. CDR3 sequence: CASSLRGTANSHNEQFF. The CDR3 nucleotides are TGTGCCAGCAGTTTAAGAGGGACAGCAAATTCCCACAATGAGCAGTTCTTC.

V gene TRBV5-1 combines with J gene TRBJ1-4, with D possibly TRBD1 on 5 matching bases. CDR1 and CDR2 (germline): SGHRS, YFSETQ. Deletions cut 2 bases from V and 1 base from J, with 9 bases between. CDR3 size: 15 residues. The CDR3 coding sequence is TGCGCCAGCAGCTTCCAGGGCCAAACTAATGAAAAACTGTTTTTT. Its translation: CASSFQGQTNEKLFF. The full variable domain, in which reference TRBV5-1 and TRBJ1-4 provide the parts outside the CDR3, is KAGVTQTPRYLIKTRGQQVTLSCSPISGHRSVSWYQQTPGQGLQFLFEYFSETQRNKGNFPGRFSGRQFSNSRSEMNVSTLELGDSALYLCASSFQGQTNEKLFFGSGTQLSVL.

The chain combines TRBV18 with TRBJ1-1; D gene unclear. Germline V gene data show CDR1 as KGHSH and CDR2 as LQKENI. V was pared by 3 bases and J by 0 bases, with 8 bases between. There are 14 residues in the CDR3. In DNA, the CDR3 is TGTGCCAGCTCACCCGACACTTTGAACACTGAAGCTTTCTTT. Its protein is CASSPDTLNTEAFF. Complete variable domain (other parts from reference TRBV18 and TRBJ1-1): NAGVMQNPRHLVRRRGQEARLRCSPMKGHSHVYWYRQLPEEGLKFMVYLQKENIIDESGMPKERFSAEFPKEGPSILRIQQVVRGDSAAYFCASSPDTLNTEAFFGQGTRLTVV.

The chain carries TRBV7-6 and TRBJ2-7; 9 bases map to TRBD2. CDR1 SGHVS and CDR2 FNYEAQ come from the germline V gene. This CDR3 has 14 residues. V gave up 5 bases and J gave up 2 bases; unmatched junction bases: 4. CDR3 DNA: TGTGCCAGCAGCGTTAGCGGGAGCGCCTACGAGCAGTACTTC. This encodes CASSVSGSAYEQYF.

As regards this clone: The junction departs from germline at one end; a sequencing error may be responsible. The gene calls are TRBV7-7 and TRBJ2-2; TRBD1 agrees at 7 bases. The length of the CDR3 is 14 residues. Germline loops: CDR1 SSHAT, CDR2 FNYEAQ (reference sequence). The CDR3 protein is CASSSQGTIGELFF. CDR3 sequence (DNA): TGTGCTAGCAGCTCACAGGGGACCATCGGGGAGCTGTTTTTT.

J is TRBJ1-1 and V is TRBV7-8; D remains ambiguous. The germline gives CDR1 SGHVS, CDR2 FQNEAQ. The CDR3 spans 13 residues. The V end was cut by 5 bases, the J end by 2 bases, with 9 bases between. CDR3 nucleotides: TGTGCCAGCAGCCCTCGGGAAAACACTGAAGCTTTCTTT. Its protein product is CASSPRENTEAFF.

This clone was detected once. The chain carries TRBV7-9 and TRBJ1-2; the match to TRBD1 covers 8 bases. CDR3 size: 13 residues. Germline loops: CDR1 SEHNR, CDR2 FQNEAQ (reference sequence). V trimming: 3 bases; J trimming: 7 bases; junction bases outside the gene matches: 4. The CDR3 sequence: CASSFGQGFGYTF. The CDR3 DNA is TGTGCCAGCAGCTTCGGACAGGGTTTTGGCTACACCTTC.

CDR3 DNA: TGTGCCAGAAGCTTGAGAGGGAGTTCCGGAAACACCATATATTTT. This gives the protein CARSLRGSSGNTIYF. The rearrangement links TRBV5-3 to TRBJ1-3; D uncertain. TRBV5-3 belongs to the ORF category, with a function that is uncertain. CDR3 length: 15 residues. V shed 1 base and J shed 4 bases, with 12 bases lying between them.

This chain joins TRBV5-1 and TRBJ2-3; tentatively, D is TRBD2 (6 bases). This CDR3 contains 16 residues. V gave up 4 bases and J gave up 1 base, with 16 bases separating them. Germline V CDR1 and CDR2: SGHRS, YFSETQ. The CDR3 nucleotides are TGCGCCAGCAGCCTAGGGACTTCTCGTGGCACAGATACGCAGTATTTT. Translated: CASSLGTSRGTDTQYF.

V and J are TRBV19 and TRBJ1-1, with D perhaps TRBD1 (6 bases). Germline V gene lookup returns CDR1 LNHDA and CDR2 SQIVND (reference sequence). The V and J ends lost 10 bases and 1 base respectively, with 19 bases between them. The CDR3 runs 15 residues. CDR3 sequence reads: CATQPGDGWNTEAFF. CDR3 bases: TGTGCCACACAACCAGGGGACGGCTGGAACACTGAAGCTTTCTTT.

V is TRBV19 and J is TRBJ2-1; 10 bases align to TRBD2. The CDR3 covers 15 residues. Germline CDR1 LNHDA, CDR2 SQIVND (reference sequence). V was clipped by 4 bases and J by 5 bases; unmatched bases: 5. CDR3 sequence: CASSTYGTSDNEQFF. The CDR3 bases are TGTGCCAGTAGTACCTACGGGACTAGCGACAATGAGCAGTTCTTC.